The source of this T cell receptor (beta chain) is a study of CD8+CD57+ T cells in acquired aplastic anemia. Study-wide background: Sorted cells (CD4+ and CD8+) yielded DNA amounts that averaged approximately 3.1 ug. Study-wide results and caveats: Around 30 sequences, all CD8+ CDR3, were shared between patients and controls.

CD8+CD57+ cell expansion, shown by flow cytometry, had occurred in the patients selected for sequencing. CDR3 length: 16 amino acids. V shed 0 bases, J shed 0 bases, and the junction held 2 bases outside the gene matches. Germline loops: CDR1 WSHSY, CDR2 SAAADI. Remarks on this clonotype: The antigen is unknown.

According to the study, genomic DNA was the template for TCR beta VDJ and CDR3 profiling. TCRdb passed the reads through MiXCR, listing each CDR3 protein once. The sample shows about 220,000 distinct CDR3 sequences, around 45% of them seen only once. The genes are TRBV10-2 and TRBJ2-3; 8 bases align to TRBD2. The sample comprised sorted CD4+, CD8+, or CD8+CD57+ T cells (not recorded which) from PBMCs. The TCR originated in a human donor with aplastic anemia. The CDR3 protein is CASSESIAGSTDTQYF. The CDR3 region has the DNA TGCGCCAGCAGTGAGTCGATAGCGGGGAGCACAGATACGCAGTATTTT.